The present entry profiles one T cell receptor beta chain with its context. Its antigen is not known. The sample belongs to a study of shared clonotypes between healthy human individuals. Study-wide points: The study's rarefaction showed incomplete sorted-subset sequencing despite large depth.

CDR1 is MGHRA, CDR2 YSYEKL, per germline. V was shortened by 3 bases and J by 3 bases, with 15 bases between the two germline ends. This CDR3 contains 15 residues. The naive CD8 population came from CD45RO-negative cells selected for CCR7, without terminally differentiated effector memory CD45RA+ cells. Only Caucasian adults living in Nashville, Tennessee made up the donor group. Sequencing used immunoSEQ multiplex PCR; TCRdb keeps in-frame clones, though not all of them. The data show about 2.1 million clones, with 90% to 95% seen just once and more than 1.5% held by the top ten. V usage is TRBV4-1 and J usage is TRBJ2-7; D perhaps matches TRBD2 (6 bases). What was sequenced was naive CD8+ T cells from PBMCs. The sequence derives from a young man in good health. Some clones in this sample may be carry-over from other donors' samples. The CDR3 DNA reads TGCGCCAGCAGCCAGCGGGACCAACGCTACTACGAGCAGTACTTC. Protein: CASSQRDQRYYEQYF.